A single sample is the source of the 3 T cell receptor beta chains below, sequenced in a study of tumor-infiltrating lymphocytes in primary liver carcinoma. Co-extracted RNA and DNA came from 20-30 mg of unsorted bulk tissue. A primer in the constant region served to generate TCR beta cDNA from roughly 550 ng of total RNA. Sequencing libraries for TCR beta derived from three nested multiplex PCR rounds that used slightly modified ARM-PCR. Running around 9 cycles apiece, the first two PCR rounds relied on TRBV1-TRBV30 forward primers together with a C-beta reverse primer. TCRdb independently ran MiXCR on the multiplex PCR reads; one entry per CDR3 protein. Of around 99,000 distinct CDR3 sequences listed, less than 75% are singletons. Material: tumor-adjacent normal liver tissue. These receptors were taken from a man aged 40-49 years with primary liver carcinoma and hepatitis B virus infection.

Concerning this clonotype itself: At one boundary the junction diverges from the germline segment, which might be a read error. The chain recombines TRBV29-1 with TRBJ1-1, with D perhaps matching TRBD1 (6 bases). This CDR3 spans 13 amino acids. Germline V CDR1 and CDR2: SQVTM, ANQGSEA. CDR3 region: CRVVVGQNTEAFF. The CDR3 DNA reads as TGCAGGGTTGTTGTAGGACAGAACACTGAAGCCTTCTTT.

With regard to this clonotype: The junction departs from the called germline gene at one end, perhaps through a read error. This chain uses TRBV6-5 with TRBJ1-1; D gene uncertain. Germline CDR1 is MNHEY and CDR2 is SVGAGI. This CDR3 has 13 residues. CDR3 in amino acids: CASSRRPNTEAFF. The CDR3 region has the DNA TGTGCCAGCAGTAGAAGACCGAACACAGAAGCTTTCTTT.

The V call is TRBV15, the J call TRBJ2-2, with D possibly matching TRBD1 (6 bases). Trimming stripped 1 base from V and 5 bases from J, with 11 bases between. Germline V gene lookup returns CDR1 LNHNV and CDR2 YYDKDF (reference sequence). The CDR3 is 15 residues long. The CDR3 sequence is CATSRGQGWTGELFF. CDR3 bases: TGTGCCACCAGCAGAGGTCAGGGGTGGACCGGGGAGCTGTTTTTT. Using reference TRBV15 and TRBJ2-2 for the parts outside the CDR3, the full variable domain is DAMVIQNPRYQVTQFGKPVTLSCSQTLNHNVMYWYQQKSSQAPKLLFHYYDKDFNNEADTPDNFQSRRPNTSFCFLDIRSPGLGDTAMYLCATSRGQGWTGELFFGEGSRLTVL.